One sample yielded the 8 T cell receptor beta chains listed below, sequenced in a study of read filtering for tumor transcriptome and immune sequencing. This library used about 400 ng RNA and molecular barcoded adaptors spanning alpha/delta and beta/gamma chains. TCRdb independently ran MiXCR on the reads; one entry per CDR3 protein. The sample shows approximately 20,000 distinct CDR3 sequences, over 20% of them seen only once. Sequencing was carried out using a population of CD138-negative cells sorted from bone marrow. All receptors derive from a donor at least 40 years old with multiple myeloma.

This clonotype occurred many times. The chain recombines TRBV28 with TRBJ2-7, with a tentative D call TRBD2 (5 bases). The germline V gene encodes CDR1 MDHEN and CDR2 SYDVKM. The CDR3 runs 11 residues. The V end lost 3 bases, the J end lost 7 bases, and 7 bases lay between the germline ends. CDR3 loop: CASSFGVEQYF. CDR3 DNA sequence: TGTGCCAGCAGTTTCGGGGTTGAGCAGTACTTC.

The chain recombines TRBV20-1 with TRBJ1-5; D not resolved. CDR1 is DFQATT and CDR2 is SNEGSKA in the germline V gene (reference sequence). The V and J ends lost 0 bases and 0 bases respectively, with 15 bases between them. The length of the CDR3 is 17 residues. Here the CDR3 reads CSAREYAPAYSNQPQHF. The DNA of the CDR3 is TGCAGTGCTAGAGAATACGCGCCAGCTTATAGCAATCAGCCCCAGCATTTT.

This clonotype was counted many times. The chain links TRBV6-4 to TRBJ2-6, with 7 bases fitting TRBD2. Germline CDR1 and CDR2: MRHNA and SNTAGT. After removal of 4 bases from V and 4 bases from J, the junction contained 7 bases not matched to a gene. The CDR3 is 16 amino acids. CDR3: CASSAAREAGANVLTF. The CDR3 coding sequence is TGTGCCAGCAGTGCCGCCCGGGAGGCCGGGGCCAACGTCCTGACTTTC.

This clonotype was observed at least ten times. This chain links TRBV28 with TRBJ1-2, with 8 positions matching TRBD1. CDR1 MDHEN and CDR2 SYDVKM come from the germline V gene. With 1 base clipped from V and 6 bases from J, the junction kept 1 base outside the gene matches. The CDR3 extends over 13 amino acids. The CDR3 nucleotides are TGTGCCAGCAGTTTATCAGGGGGCGATGGCTACACCTTC. Its protein is CASSLSGGDGYTF.

In its sample, this clonotype was seen a few times. V and J are TRBV6-2 or TRBV6-3 and TRBJ2-7; maybe TRBD2 (6 bases). The CDR3 runs 14 residues. CDR1 and CDR2 from the germline V gene are MNHEY and SVGEGT. V shed 8 bases and J shed 3 bases, with 17 bases lying between them. The CDR3 DNA follows: TGTGCCAGCGGGCCATCGGCGGGGAGCTACGAGCAGTACTTC. Its protein is CASGPSAGSYEQYF.

By share, this clonotype counts as medium-sized. The gene calls are TRBV5-6 and TRBJ2-1, with TRBD2 matching 9 bases. The CDR3 sequence is 17 residues long. The V gene end was trimmed by 1 base and the J gene end by 7 bases; junction bases not matched to a gene: 12. Germline values: CDR1 SGHDT, CDR2 YYEEEE. The CDR3 nucleotides are TGTGCCAGCAGCTTGCCGAATAGCGGGGGCCCATTAAATGAGCAGTTCTTC. As protein: CASSLPNSGGPLNEQFF. The full variable domain, rest sourced from reference TRBV5-6 and TRBJ2-1, is DAGVTQSPTHLIKTRGQQVTLRCSPKSGHDTVSWYQQALGQGPQFIFQYYEEEERQRGNFPDRFSGHQFPNYSSELNVNALLLGDSALYLCASSLPNSGGPLNEQFFGPGTRLTVL.

Details on this clonotype: This could be a read error, since a much larger clone is one nucleotide away. The chain employs TRBV7-2 and TRBJ2-3; the match to TRBD2 covers 8 bases. This CDR3 is 16 amino acids long. V gave up 4 bases and J gave up 6 bases; unmatched junction bases: 12. Germline V gene lookup returns CDR1 SGHTA and CDR2 FQGNSA. The CDR3 bases are TGTGCCAGCAGCTGGACCCTATCGGGAGGGGGGGATACGCAGTATTTT. Translation gives CASSWTLSGGGDTQYF.

This clonotype has a handful of counts. V is TRBV24-1 and J is TRBJ2-3; D is tentatively TRBD1 or TRBD2 (5 bases each). Between the trimmed V and J ends, which lost 7 bases and 7 bases, there was a span of 14 bases. Germline V CDR1 and CDR2: KGHDR, SFDVKD. The CDR3 is 13 amino acids. CDR3 DNA: TGTGCCACCAGAATGGGACCGGAATATACGCAGTATTTT. Residues: CATRMGPEYTQYF.